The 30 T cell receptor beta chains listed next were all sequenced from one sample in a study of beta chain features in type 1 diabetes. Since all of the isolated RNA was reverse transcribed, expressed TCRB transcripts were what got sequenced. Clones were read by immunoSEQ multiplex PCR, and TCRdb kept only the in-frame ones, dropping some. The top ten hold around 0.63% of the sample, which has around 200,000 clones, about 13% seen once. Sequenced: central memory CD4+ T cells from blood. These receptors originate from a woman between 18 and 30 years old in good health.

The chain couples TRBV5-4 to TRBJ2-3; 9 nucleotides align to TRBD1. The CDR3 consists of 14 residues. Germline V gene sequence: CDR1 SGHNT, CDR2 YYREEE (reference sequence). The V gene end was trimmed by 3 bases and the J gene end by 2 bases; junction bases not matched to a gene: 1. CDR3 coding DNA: TGTGCCAGCAGCTGGGACAGGGCCACAGATACGCAGTATTTT. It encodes CASSWDRATDTQYF.

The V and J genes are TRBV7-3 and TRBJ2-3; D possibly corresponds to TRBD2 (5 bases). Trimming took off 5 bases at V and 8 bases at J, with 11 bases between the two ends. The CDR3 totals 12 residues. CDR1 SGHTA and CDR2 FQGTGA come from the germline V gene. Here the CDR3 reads CASSNTRLTQYF. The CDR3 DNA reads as TGTGCCAGCAGCAACACTAGACTTACGCAGTATTTT.

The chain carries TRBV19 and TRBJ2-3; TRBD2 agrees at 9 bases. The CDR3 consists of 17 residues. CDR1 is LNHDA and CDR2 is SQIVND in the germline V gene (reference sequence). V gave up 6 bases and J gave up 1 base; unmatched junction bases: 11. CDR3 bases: TGTGCCAGTAGGGGAGGTAGCGGGAGTTTTCGCACAGATACGCAGTATTTT. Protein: CASRGGSGSFRTDTQYF.

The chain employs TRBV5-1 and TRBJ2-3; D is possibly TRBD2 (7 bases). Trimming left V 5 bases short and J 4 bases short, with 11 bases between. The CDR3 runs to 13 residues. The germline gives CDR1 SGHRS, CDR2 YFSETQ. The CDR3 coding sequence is TGCGCCAGCAGGGTGGGGGGGCCAGATACGCAGTATTTT. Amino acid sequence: CASRVGGPDTQYF.

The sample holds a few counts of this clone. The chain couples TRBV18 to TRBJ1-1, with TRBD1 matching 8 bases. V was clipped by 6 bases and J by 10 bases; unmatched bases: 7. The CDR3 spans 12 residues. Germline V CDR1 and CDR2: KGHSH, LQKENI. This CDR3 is CASSPDRVIAFF. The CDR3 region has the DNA TGTGCCAGCTCGCCGGACAGGGTAATAGCTTTCTTT.

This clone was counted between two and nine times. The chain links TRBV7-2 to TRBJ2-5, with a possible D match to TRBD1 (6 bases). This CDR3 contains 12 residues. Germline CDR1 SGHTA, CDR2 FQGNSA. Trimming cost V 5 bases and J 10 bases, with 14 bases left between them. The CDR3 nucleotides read TGTGCCAGCAGCCCCCAGGGGTTCTTCCAGTACTTC. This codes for CASSPQGFFQYF.

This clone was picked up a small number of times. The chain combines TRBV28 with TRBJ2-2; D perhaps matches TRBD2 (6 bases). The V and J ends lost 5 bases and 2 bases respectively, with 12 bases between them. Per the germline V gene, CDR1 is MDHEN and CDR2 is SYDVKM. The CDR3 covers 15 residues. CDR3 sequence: CASSEEGPNTGELFF. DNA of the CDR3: TGTGCCAGCAGTGAGGAGGGGCCCAACACCGGGGAGCTGTTTTTT.

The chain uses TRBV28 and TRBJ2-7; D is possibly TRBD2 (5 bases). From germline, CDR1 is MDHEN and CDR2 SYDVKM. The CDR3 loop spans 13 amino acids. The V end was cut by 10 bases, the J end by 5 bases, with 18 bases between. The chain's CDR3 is CATLLGVANEQYF. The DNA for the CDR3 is TGTGCCACCCTACTCGGGGTTGCCAACGAGCAGTACTTC.

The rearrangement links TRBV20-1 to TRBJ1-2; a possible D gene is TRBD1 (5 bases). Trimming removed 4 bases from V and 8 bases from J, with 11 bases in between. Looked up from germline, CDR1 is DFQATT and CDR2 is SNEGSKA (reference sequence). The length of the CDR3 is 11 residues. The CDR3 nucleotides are TGCAGTGCTATCTGGCAGGGAGGCTACACCTTC. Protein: CSAIWQGGYTF.

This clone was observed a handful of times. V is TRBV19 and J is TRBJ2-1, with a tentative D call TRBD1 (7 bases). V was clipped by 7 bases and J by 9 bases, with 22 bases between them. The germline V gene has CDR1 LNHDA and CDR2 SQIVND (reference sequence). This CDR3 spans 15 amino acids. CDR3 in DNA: TGTGCCAGTACCCTAACCAGGGGGGCTAGGGCTGAGCAGTTCTTC. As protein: CASTLTRGARAEQFF.

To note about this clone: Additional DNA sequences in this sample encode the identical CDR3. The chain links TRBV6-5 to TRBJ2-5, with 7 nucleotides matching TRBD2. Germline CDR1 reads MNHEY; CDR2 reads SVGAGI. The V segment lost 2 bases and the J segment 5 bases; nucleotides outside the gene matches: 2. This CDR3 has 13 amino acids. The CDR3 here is CASSYGGSETQYF. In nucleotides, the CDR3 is TGTGCCAGCAGTTACGGCGGGAGCGAGACCCAGTACTTC.

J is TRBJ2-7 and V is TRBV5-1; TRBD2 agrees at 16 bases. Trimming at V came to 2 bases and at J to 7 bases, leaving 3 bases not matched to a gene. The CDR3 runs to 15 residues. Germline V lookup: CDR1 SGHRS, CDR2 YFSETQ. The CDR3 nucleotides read TGCGCCAGCAGCTTCACGGGACTAGCGGGAGGGGAGCAGTACTTC. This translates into CASSFTGLAGGEQYF.

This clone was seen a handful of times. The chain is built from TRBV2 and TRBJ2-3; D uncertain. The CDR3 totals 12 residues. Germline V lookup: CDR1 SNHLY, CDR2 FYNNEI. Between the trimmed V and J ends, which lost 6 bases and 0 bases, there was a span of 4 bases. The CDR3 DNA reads TGTGCCAGCAGCCTAAGCACAGATACGCAGTATTTT. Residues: CASSLSTDTQYF.

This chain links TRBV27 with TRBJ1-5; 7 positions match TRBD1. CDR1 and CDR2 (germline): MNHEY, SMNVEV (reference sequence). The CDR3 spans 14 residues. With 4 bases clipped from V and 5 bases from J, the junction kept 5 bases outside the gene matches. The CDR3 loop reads CASSSYRGYQPQHF. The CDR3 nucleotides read TGTGCCAGCAGTTCATACAGGGGATATCAGCCCCAGCATTTT.

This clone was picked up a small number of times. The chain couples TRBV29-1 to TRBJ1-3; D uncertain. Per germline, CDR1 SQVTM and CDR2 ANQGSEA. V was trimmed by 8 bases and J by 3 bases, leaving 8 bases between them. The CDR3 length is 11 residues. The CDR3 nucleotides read TGCAGCAGTTCCTATGGAAACACCATATATTTT. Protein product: CSSSYGNTIYF.

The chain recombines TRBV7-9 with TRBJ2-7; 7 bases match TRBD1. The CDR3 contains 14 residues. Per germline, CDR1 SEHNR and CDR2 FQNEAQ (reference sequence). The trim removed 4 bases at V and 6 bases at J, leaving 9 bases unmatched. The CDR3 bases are TGTGCCAGCAGCTCCTACAGGGGACCCCTCGAGCAGTACTTC. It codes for CASSSYRGPLEQYF.

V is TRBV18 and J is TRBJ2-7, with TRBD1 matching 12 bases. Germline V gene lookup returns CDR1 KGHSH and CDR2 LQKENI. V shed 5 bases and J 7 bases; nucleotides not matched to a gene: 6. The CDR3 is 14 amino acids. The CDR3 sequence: CASSTGQGAREQYF. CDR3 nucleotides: TGTGCCAGCTCAACGGGACAGGGGGCGCGGGAGCAGTACTTC.

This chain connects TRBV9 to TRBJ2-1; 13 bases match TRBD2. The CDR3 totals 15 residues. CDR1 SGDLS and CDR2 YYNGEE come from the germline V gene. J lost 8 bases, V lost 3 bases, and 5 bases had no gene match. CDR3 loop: CASSAGLAGYYEQFF. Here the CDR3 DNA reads TGTGCCAGCAGCGCGGGACTAGCGGGATACTATGAGCAGTTCTTC.

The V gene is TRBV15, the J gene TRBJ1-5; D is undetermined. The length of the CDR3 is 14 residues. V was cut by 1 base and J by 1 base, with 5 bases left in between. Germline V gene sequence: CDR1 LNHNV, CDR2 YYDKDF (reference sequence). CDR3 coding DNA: TGTGCCACCAGCAGAGTCTTGAGCAATCAGCCCCAGCATTTT. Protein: CATSRVLSNQPQHF. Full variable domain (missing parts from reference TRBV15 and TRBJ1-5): DAMVIQNPRYQVTQFGKPVTLSCSQTLNHNVMYWYQQKSSQAPKLLFHYYDKDFNNEADTPDNFQSRRPNTSFCFLDIRSPGLGDTAMYLCATSRVLSNQPQHFGDGTRLSIL.

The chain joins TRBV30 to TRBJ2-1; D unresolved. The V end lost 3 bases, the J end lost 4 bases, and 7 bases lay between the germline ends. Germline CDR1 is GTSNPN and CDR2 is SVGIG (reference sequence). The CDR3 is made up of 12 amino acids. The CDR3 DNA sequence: TGTGCCTGGAGACTCCAATACAATGAGCAGTTCTTC. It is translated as CAWRLQYNEQFF. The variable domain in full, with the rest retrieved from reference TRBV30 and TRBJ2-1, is SQTIHQWPATLVQPVGSPLSLECTVEGTSNPNLYWYRQAAGRGLQLLFYSVGIGQISSEVPQNLSASRPQDRQFILSSKKLLLSDSGFYLCAWRLQYNEQFFGPGTRLTVL.

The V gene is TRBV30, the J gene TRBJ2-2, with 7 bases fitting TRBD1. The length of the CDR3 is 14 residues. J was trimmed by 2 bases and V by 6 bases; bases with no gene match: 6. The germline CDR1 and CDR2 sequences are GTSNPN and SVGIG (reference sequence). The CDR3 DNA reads TGTGCCTGCGCGGACAGGTCCAACACCGGGGAGCTGTTTTTT. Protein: CACADRSNTGELFF.

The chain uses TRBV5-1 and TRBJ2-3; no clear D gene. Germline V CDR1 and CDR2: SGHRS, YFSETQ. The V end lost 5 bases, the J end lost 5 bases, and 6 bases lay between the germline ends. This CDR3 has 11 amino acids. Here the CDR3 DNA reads TGCGCCAGCAGTTCCCAAGATACGCAGTATTTT. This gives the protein CASSSQDTQYF.

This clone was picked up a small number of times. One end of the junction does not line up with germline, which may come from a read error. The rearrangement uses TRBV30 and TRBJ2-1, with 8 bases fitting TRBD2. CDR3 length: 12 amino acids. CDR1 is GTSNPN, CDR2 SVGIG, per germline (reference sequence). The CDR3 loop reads CAWNPTSGALIF. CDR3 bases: TGTGCCTGGAACCCAACTAGCGGAGCCCTTATCTTC.

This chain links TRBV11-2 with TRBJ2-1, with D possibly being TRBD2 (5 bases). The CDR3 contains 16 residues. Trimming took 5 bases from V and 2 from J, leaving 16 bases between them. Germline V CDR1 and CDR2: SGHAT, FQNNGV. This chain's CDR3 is CASSPISVAAYNEQFF. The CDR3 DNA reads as TGTGCCAGCAGCCCTATTAGCGTTGCGGCCTACAATGAGCAGTTCTTC.

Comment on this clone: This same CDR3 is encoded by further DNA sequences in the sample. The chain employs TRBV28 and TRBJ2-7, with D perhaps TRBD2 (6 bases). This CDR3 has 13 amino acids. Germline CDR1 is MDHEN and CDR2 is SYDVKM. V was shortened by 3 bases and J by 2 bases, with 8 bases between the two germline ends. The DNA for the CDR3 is TGTGCCAGCAGTTTGCTAGCGCCCTACGAGCAGTACTTC. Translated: CASSLLAPYEQYF.

CDR3: CASSEGTSDSYEQYF. The CDR3 nucleotides are TGCGCCAGCAGTGAGGGGACTAGCGACTCCTACGAGCAGTACTTC. The chain is built from TRBV10-1 and TRBJ2-7; 10 bases agree with TRBD2. This CDR3 has 15 residues. The germline CDR1 and CDR2 sequences are WNHNN and SYGVQD (reference sequence). The V gene end was trimmed by 2 bases and the J gene end by 0 bases; junction bases not matched to a gene: 1.

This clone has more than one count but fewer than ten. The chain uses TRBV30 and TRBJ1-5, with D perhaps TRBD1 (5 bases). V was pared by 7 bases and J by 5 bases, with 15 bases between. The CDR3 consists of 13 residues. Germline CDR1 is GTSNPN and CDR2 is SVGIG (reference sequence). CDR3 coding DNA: TGTGCCTACGCCAGCAGGGCGGATCAGCCCCAGCATTTT. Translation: CAYASRADQPQHF.

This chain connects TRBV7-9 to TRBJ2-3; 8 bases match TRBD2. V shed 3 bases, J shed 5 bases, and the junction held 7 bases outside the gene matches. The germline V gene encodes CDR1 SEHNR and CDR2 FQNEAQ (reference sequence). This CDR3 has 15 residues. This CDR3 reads CASSFPGLVVDTQYF. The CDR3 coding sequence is TGTGCCAGCAGCTTCCCGGGACTAGTGGTAGATACGCAGTATTTT.

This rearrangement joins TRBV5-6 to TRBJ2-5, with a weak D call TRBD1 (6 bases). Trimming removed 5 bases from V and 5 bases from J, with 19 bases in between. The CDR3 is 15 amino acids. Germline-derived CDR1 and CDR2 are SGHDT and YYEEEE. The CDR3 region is CASRELDRSQETQYF. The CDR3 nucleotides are TGTGCCAGCAGAGAACTCGACAGGTCACAGGAGACCCAGTACTTC.

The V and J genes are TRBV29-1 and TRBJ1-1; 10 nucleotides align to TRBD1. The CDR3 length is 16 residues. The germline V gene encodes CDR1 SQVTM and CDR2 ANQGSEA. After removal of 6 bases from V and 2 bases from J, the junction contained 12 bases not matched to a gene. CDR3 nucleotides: TGCAGCGTACTACACCGGACAGGGGGAATAAACACTGAAGCTTTCTTT. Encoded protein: CSVLHRTGGINTEAFF.